This entry describes one TCR beta chain. Its antigen is unknown. The sample belongs to a study of CD8+CD57+ T cells in acquired aplastic anemia. In the study overall: Around 3.2 ug was the average amount of DNA from sorted CD4+ and CD8+ cells. An average of about 11 million reads for CD4+ cells was obtained from healthy donors. Study-wide findings and caveats: Statistical testing detected no significant gap in CD8+ Simpson's diversity between patients and controls.

TCR beta VDJ combinations and CDR3 sequences were profiled from genomic DNA. MiXCR was run by TCRdb on the reads, yielding one entry per CDR3 protein. Among some 410,000 distinct CDR3 sequences, 55% to 70% were seen once, and the ten largest hold approximately 4%. The source of this sequence is a human donor in good health, serving as a control. Sequences were obtained from sorted CD4+, CD8+, or CD8+CD57+ T cells (not recorded which) from PBMCs.

CDR3 region: CASSQHVDSLNAFF. CDR3 in DNA: TGTGCCAGCAGCCAACATGTGGACAGTCTGAACGCTTTCTTT. The chain has TRBV7-9 and TRBJ1-1, with D possibly matching TRBD1 (6 bases). The CDR3 consists of 14 residues. Between the trimmed V and J ends, which lost 5 bases and 11 bases, there was a span of 21 bases. Germline values: CDR1 SEHNR, CDR2 FQNEAQ (reference sequence). Complete variable domain (other parts from reference TRBV7-9 and TRBJ1-1): DTGVSQNPRHKITKRGQNVTFRCDPISEHNRLYWYRQTLGQGPEFLTYFQNEAQLEKSRLLSDRFSAERPKGSFSTLEIQRTEQGDSAMYLCASSQHVDSLNAFFGQGTRLTVV.